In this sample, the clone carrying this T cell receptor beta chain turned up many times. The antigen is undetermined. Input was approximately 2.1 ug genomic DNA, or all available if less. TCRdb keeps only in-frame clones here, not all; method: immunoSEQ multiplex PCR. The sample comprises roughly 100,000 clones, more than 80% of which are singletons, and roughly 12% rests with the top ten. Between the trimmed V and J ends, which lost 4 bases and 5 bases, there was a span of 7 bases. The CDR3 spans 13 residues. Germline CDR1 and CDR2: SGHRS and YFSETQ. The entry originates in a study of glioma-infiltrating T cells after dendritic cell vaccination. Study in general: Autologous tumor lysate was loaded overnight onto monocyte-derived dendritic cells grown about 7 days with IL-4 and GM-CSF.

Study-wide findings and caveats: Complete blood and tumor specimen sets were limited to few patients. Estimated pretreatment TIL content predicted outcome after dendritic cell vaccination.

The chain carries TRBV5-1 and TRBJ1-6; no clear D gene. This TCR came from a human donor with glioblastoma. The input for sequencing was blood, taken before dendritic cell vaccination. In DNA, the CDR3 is TGCGCCAGCAGCCAGGAAGATAATTCACCCCTCCACTTT. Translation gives CASSQEDNSPLHF. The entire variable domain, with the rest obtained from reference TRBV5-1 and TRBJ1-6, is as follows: KAGVTQTPRYLIKTRGQQVTLSCSPISGHRSVSWYQQTPGQGLQFLFEYFSETQRNKGNFPGRFSGRQFSNSRSEMNVSTLELGDSALYLCASSQEDNSPLHFGNGTRLTVT.